This T cell receptor (beta chain) came from a study of blood T cell repertoires in COVID-19. Study-level information: Acute and convalescent COVID-19 specimens originated in the United States, Italy and Spain. In each case, the material was cDNA or gDNA derived from T cells, B-cell-depleted T cells, or PBMCs.

Germline values: CDR1 SGHNT, CDR2 YYREEE (reference sequence). Unmatched junction bases numbered 13, after V lost 4 bases and J lost 5 bases. CDR3 size: 16 residues. Authors' processing steps: Reference gene primer amplification gave nucleated cell count estimates. Some clones are missing from TCRdb's copy, which holds only in-frame ones; the method was immunoSEQ multiplex PCR. V and J calls and clone size come straight from that table; D and trimming were deduced from the DNA. In the table there are about 180,000 clones, 65% to 90% of which are singletons. V usage is TRBV5-4 and J usage is TRBJ2-7, with 9 bases aligning to TRBD1. The sequencing sample was made of peripheral blood. The sequence derives from a human donor in a cohort sampled during active COVID-19. The CDR3 is CASSLTGQGRRDEQYF. As DNA, the CDR3 is TGTGCCAGCAGCCTGACGGGACAGGGAAGAAGGGACGAGCAGTACTTC.